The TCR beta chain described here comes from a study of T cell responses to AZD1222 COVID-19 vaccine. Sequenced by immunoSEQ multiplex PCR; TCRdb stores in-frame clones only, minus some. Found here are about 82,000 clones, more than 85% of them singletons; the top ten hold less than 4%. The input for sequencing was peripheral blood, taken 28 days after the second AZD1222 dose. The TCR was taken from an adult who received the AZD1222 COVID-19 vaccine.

Here the CDR3 DNA reads TGTGCCAGCAGCCAAGGAGGTACAGGCCCGCCGAGGCCCCAGCATTTT. The encoded protein is CASSQGGTGPPRPQHF. The J gene is TRBJ1-5, the V gene TRBV4-2; D is possibly TRBD1 (5 bases). Per the germline V gene, CDR1 is LGHNA and CDR2 is YNFKEQ. With 1 base removed from V and 9 bases from J, the gap between germline ends came to 19 bases. The CDR3 covers 16 residues.